These T cell receptor beta chains were read from a single sample in a study of blood T cell repertoires in COVID-19. Produced via immunoSEQ multiplex PCR; TCRdb's table is partial and in-frame only. Here the sample spans approximately 300,000 clones, 92% being singletons. Sequencing was performed on PBMCs or T cells enriched from blood (not recorded which). Receptor source: a woman in her twenties or thirties who had recovered from COVID-19. Both conserved end residues are trimmed from each CDR3. The D gene is left open where the match is weak.

>TRBV7-9|TRBJ2-3|13|TRBD2
ASSLILAGADTQY
>TRBV7-2|TRBJ2-6|13|-
ASSLGGLGANVLT
>TRBV4-2|TRBJ1-5|14|-
ASSQGEPYSNQPQH
>TRBV2|TRBJ1-4|11|-
ASSEARGEKLF
>TRBV7-3|TRBJ2-3|14|TRBD2
ASSPGTSGGVDTQY
>TRBV4-1|TRBJ1-1|12|-
ASSLMMDTPEAF
>TRBV28|TRBJ1-1|12|TRBD1
ASRKTGDEVEAF
>TRBV27|TRBJ2-7|11|TRBD2
ASSRGLDVEQY
>TRBV9|TRBJ2-1|14|-
ASSVEPRSSYNEQF
>TRBV2|TRBJ2-7|9|-
ASSGAYEQY
>TRBV30|TRBJ1-2|10|-
AWSQGGYGYT
>TRBV18|TRBJ1-1|12|TRBD1
ASSLGQGNTEAF
>TRBV4-3|TRBJ2-1|11|-
ASSQEAEDEQF